This passage covers 27 T cell receptor beta chains from one sample sequenced in a study of CXCR3-negative and CXCR3-positive naive CD8 T cells. The libraries of TRB cDNA were constructed through 5' RACE using UMI labels. TCRdb reanalyzed the 5' RACE reads, giving one entry per CDR3 protein sequence and no DNA. Its table lists nearly 90,000 distinct CDR3 sequences. Study-wide results and caveats: More hydrophobic TRB CDR3s occurred in CXCR3-positive than in CXCR3-negative naive cells.

No antigen has been identified for these receptors. Source material: naive CXCR3+ CD8+ T cells from blood. Subset denoted: CD45RO-CCR7+CD27+CD95- naive CD8+ T cells expressing CXCR3 (TNR3+). These receptor sequences come from a human donor in good health. Some clones in this sample may be carry-over from other donors' samples.

The chain combines TRBV20-1 with TRBJ2-5. Per the germline V gene, CDR1 is DFQATT and CDR2 is SNEGSKA (reference sequence). The CDR3 covers 12 residues. The CDR3 spells CSARVGSETQYF.

J is TRBJ2-2 and V is TRBV7-9; TCRdb's assignment of TRBD1 cannot be checked, as there is no DNA. Per the germline V gene, CDR1 is SEHNR and CDR2 is FQNEAQ (reference sequence). This CDR3 is built from 16 residues. The chain's CDR3 is CASSGGQIDDTGELVF.

The rearrangement uses TRBV14 and TRBJ1-2. Germline values: CDR1 SGHDN, CDR2 FVKESK. The CDR3 extends over 11 amino acids. The chain's CDR3 is CASSQGNRYTF.

The chain carries TRBV28 and TRBJ2-3; as DNA is missing, the TRBD1 call by TCRdb cannot be tested. The germline gives CDR1 MDHEN, CDR2 SYDVKM. This CDR3 spans 15 amino acids. CDR3 region: CASSLSGGITDTQYF. The full variable domain, with the rest looked up from reference TRBV28 and TRBJ2-3, is DVKVTQSSRYLVKRTGEKVFLECVQDMDHENMFWYRQDPGLGLRLIYFSYDVKMKEKGDIPEGYSVSREKKERFSLILESASTNQTSMYLCASSLSGGITDTQYFGPGTRLTVL.

The J gene is TRBJ2-7, the V gene TRBV18; as DNA is missing, the TRBD1 call by TCRdb cannot be tested. The CDR3 has 16 amino acids. Germline-derived CDR1 and CDR2 are KGHSH and LQKENI. The CDR3 here is CASSPMDRVKSYEQYF.

The J gene is TRBJ2-7, the V gene TRBV5-1; TCRdb's D call of TRBD1 is untestable without DNA. Germline CDR1 SGHRS, CDR2 YFSETQ. The CDR3 consists of 13 residues. CDR3 sequence: CASSPGVSYEQYF.

This chain links TRBV12-3 or TRBV12-4 with TRBJ1-5. The CDR3 length is 15 residues. The CDR3 loop is CASTMIGHTYQPQHF.

The rearrangement joins TRBV7-9 to TRBJ2-5; absent DNA, TCRdb's TRBD1 call cannot be checked. Germline V gene sequence: CDR1 SEHNR, CDR2 FQNEAQ (reference sequence). The CDR3 is 14 residues long. The CDR3 protein is CASSLGDREETQYF.

This chain connects TRBV10-3 to TRBJ2-7; TCRdb picks TRBD1, but there is no DNA to check that call. Germline loops: CDR1 ENHRY, CDR2 SYGVKD. CDR3 length equals 14 residues. CDR3 protein: CAISLTGEQNEQYF.

The chain is built from TRBV4-1 and TRBJ2-1. The CDR3 is made up of 15 amino acids. In germline, CDR1 is MGHRA, CDR2 YSYEKL. The CDR3 protein is CASSQAPISYNEQFF.

The genes are TRBV29-1 and TRBJ2-5; TCRdb gives TRBD1 as the D gene, but with no DNA this cannot be confirmed. The germline V gene encodes CDR1 SQVTM and CDR2 ANQGSEA. This CDR3 contains 14 residues. This CDR3 is CSVLYRTAQETQYF.

CDR3 residues: CASSQGLGEQYF. The chain has TRBV4-3 and TRBJ2-7; TCRdb returns TRBD2, unconfirmable since there is no DNA. CDR1 and CDR2 from the germline V gene are LGHNA and YSLEER. The CDR3 runs 12 residues.

The chain is built from TRBV7-3 and TRBJ2-1; checking the TCRdb D call of TRBD2 is not possible without DNA. Germline values: CDR1 SGHTA, CDR2 FQGTGA. This CDR3 has 16 amino acids. This chain's CDR3 is CASSLTTSGSLVEQFF. Full variable domain (remainder filled in from reference TRBV7-3 and TRBJ2-1): GAGVSQTPSNKVTEKGKYVELRCDPISGHTALYWYRQSLGQGPEFLIYFQGTGAADDSGLPNDRFFAVRPEGSVSTLKIQRTERGDSAVYLCASSLTTSGSLVEQFFGPGTRLTVL.

The chain links TRBV15 to TRBJ2-7; TCRdb lists TRBD2, though no DNA is available to test this call. CDR3 length equals 13 residues. Germline CDR1 LNHNV, CDR2 YYDKDF (reference sequence). The CDR3 sequence is CATSDGGGYEQYF.

This chain uses TRBV7-2 with TRBJ1-2; TCRdb's D call, TRBD1, is unchecked because there is no DNA. CDR1 is SGHTA, CDR2 FQGNSA, per germline. The CDR3 length is 13 residues. The CDR3 loop reads CASAPTGHYGYTF.

This chain links TRBV6-1 with TRBJ1-1; TCRdb outputs TRBD1, but without DNA this stays unchecked. CDR3 length: 20 residues. Germline CDR1 reads MNHNS; CDR2 reads SASEGT. CDR3 sequence: CASSDPSSDRPFIMNTEAFF.

The genes are TRBV30 and TRBJ1-6. Germline V CDR1 and CDR2: GTSNPN, SVGIG (reference sequence). This CDR3 has 12 residues. Here the CDR3 reads CAWRVDGTPLHF.

The rearrangement links TRBV28 to TRBJ2-3. Germline CDR1 is MDHEN and CDR2 is SYDVKM. The CDR3 is 13 amino acids. Here the CDR3 reads CASSSTNTDTQYF.

V is TRBV27 and J is TRBJ1-1; TCRdb selects TRBD1, and the lack of DNA leaves this call unchecked. CDR1 and CDR2 from the germline V gene are MNHEY and SMNVEV (reference sequence). This CDR3 spans 15 amino acids. Here the CDR3 reads CASRPGTARFIEAFF.

The chain recombines TRBV28 with TRBJ1-5; TCRdb names TRBD1, which stays unverified in the absence of DNA. Germline values: CDR1 MDHEN, CDR2 SYDVKM. This CDR3 is 16 amino acids long. CDR3 region: CASSLSAGDSNQPQHF.

This rearrangement joins TRBV28 to TRBJ2-7. Germline CDR1 is MDHEN and CDR2 is SYDVKM. This CDR3 spans 14 amino acids. The chain's CDR3 is CATHLNDGNYEQYF.

The chain uses TRBV29-1 and TRBJ1-1. The CDR3 has 14 residues. Per the germline V gene, CDR1 is SQVTM and CDR2 is ANQGSEA. The CDR3: CSVGWSRVNTEAFF.

The gene calls are TRBV27 and TRBJ2-2; TCRdb calls TRBD2, which cannot be checked without DNA. The CDR3 has 18 amino acids. Looked up from germline, CDR1 is MNHEY and CDR2 is SMNVEV (reference sequence). CDR3 protein: CASSLWGLAGDLTGELFF.

This sequence joins TRBV30 and TRBJ2-7; the TCRdb D gene call, TRBD1, has no DNA to confirm it. CDR1 is GTSNPN, CDR2 SVGIG, per germline (reference sequence). This CDR3 is 12 amino acids long. CDR3 amino acids: CAWAGGSYEQYF.

V usage is TRBV7-9 and J usage is TRBJ1-1; TCRdb lists TRBD1, though no DNA is available to test this call. The germline V gene has CDR1 SEHNR and CDR2 FQNEAQ (reference sequence). The CDR3 has 13 amino acids. The CDR3 protein is CASSATGNTEAFF.

CDR3 residues: CASSLVRAEAFF. The V gene is TRBV28, the J gene TRBJ1-1. The CDR3 covers 12 residues. Germline CDR1 MDHEN, CDR2 SYDVKM.

This chain uses TRBV6-2 or TRBV6-3 with TRBJ1-1. This CDR3 contains 14 residues. CDR1 and CDR2 from the germline V gene are MNHEY and SVGEGT. CDR3 sequence reads: CASTEVGSGEEAFF.